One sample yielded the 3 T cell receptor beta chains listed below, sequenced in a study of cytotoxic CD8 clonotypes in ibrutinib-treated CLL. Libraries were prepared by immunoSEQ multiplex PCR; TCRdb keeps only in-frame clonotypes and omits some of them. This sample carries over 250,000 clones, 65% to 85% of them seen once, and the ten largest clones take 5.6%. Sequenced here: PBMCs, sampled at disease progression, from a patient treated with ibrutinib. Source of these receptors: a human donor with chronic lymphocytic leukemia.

The chain's CDR3 is CASGTDYEQYF. The CDR3 coding sequence is TGTGCCAGCGGGACAGACTACGAGCAGTACTTC. The chain uses TRBV2 and TRBJ2-7; 7 bases are shared with TRBD1. The germline CDR1 and CDR2 sequences are SNHLY and FYNNEI. V lost 8 bases to trimming and J lost 3 bases; unmatched junction nucleotides: 1. The length of the CDR3 is 11 residues.

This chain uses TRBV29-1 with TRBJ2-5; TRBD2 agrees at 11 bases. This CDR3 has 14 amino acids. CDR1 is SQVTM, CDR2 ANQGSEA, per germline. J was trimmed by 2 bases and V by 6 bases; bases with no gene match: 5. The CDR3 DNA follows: TGCAGCGTAGCCGGGACTAGCGGACAAGAGACCCAGTACTTC. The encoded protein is CSVAGTSGQETQYF.

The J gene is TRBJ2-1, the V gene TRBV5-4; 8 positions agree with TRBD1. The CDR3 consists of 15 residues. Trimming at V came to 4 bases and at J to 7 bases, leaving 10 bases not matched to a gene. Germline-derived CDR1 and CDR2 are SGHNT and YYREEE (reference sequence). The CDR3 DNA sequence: TGTGCCAGCAGCGGACGACAGGGGTGGGTAAATGAGCAGTTCTTC. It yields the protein CASSGRQGWVNEQFF. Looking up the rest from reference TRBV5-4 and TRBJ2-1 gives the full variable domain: ETGVTQSPTHLIKTRGQQVTLRCSSQSGHNTVSWYQQALGQGPQFIFQYYREEENGRGNFPPRFSGLQFPNYSSELNVNALELDDSALYLCASSGRQGWVNEQFFGPGTRLTVL.